Listed below are T cell receptor beta chains from one sample, sequenced in a study of blood T cell repertoires in COVID-19. Some clones are missing from TCRdb's copy, which holds only in-frame ones; the method was immunoSEQ multiplex PCR. This table holds 150,000 to 200,000 clones, approximately 87% found once. The sample taken for sequencing was peripheral blood. Receptor source: a man younger than 35 with active or convalescent COVID-19. Both conserved end residues are trimmed from each CDR3. Fields, in order: V gene, CDR3 protein.

V gene: TRBV5-4; CDR3 protein: ASSLGPGIIGNTIY
V gene: TRBV7-2; CDR3 protein: ASRKTSGGTYEQY
V gene: TRBV5-4; CDR3 protein: ASSADRNTEAF
V gene: TRBV7-6; CDR3 protein: ASSLLRQATYEQY
V gene: TRBV7-6; CDR3 protein: ASSSRMTVHTEAF
V gene: TRBV28; CDR3 protein: ASRSLGGANTEAF
V gene: TRBV10-1; CDR3 protein: ASRGDRGSGPYEQY
V gene: TRBV7-9; CDR3 protein: ASSRRGPLH
V gene: TRBV7-8; CDR3 protein: ASSTLAGDYNEQF
V gene: TRBV9; CDR3 protein: ASSVDGGFGEKLF
V gene: TRBV25-1; CDR3 protein: ASSSPGRGYT
V gene: TRBV30; CDR3 protein: AWNSRRGNQPQH
V gene: TRBV9; CDR3 protein: ASSVGGSPLH
V gene: TRBV27; CDR3 protein: ASSSNGNQPQH
V gene: TRBV24-1; CDR3 protein: ATSAGSSYNEQF
V gene: TRBV2; CDR3 protein: ASSELEPDGNEQF
V gene: TRBV5-1; CDR3 protein: ASSLDAGGRSEAF
V gene: TRBV2; CDR3 protein: ASSQDYEQY
V gene: TRBV10-3; CDR3 protein: AISIQGSPFAGELF
V gene: TRBV30; CDR3 protein: AWSVAGVLNEQF
V gene: TRBV6-5; CDR3 protein: ASSYRTGEAF
V gene: TRBV28; CDR3 protein: ASSGGANEKLF
V gene: TRBV19; CDR3 protein: ASSNSGTLIPPAQH
V gene: TRBV10-3; CDR3 protein: AISEPKTAISNTGELF
V gene: TRBV5-5; CDR3 protein: ASSLYYGYT
V gene: TRBV10-3; CDR3 protein: AISERTDSYEQY
V gene: TRBV3-1/TRBV3-2; CDR3 protein: ASSQDRFSPLH
V gene: TRBV11-3; CDR3 protein: ASSFSGQGHYGYT